One sample yielded the 27 T cell receptor beta chains listed below, sequenced in a study of radiation and T cells in renal cell carcinoma. As to treatment: treatment-naive control, cytoreductive nephrectomy. Measured with immunoSEQ multiplex PCR; TCRdb has only the in-frame clones, and not every one. Found here are 14,000 to 15,000 clones, 62% of them singletons; the top ten hold roughly 18%. This specimen consisted of tumor tissue, obtained from a patient whose treatment was nephrectomy without radiotherapy. The receptors were gathered from a man aged 55 to 70 with renal cell carcinoma.

The V and J genes are TRBV28 and TRBJ2-7; TRBD1 aligns across 8 bases. The CDR3 spans 15 residues. Germline loops: CDR1 MDHEN, CDR2 SYDVKM. The trim removed 6 bases at V and 4 bases at J, leaving 11 bases unmatched. The CDR3 sequence: CASRERPGGTYEQYF. CDR3 nucleotides: TGTGCCAGCAGGGAGCGGCCAGGGGGCACGTACGAGCAGTACTTC.

The chain has TRBV28 and TRBJ1-1; D remains unclear. This CDR3 is 12 amino acids long. Germline values: CDR1 MDHEN, CDR2 SYDVKM. Trimming took 7 bases from V and 6 from J, leaving 12 bases between them. In nucleotides, the CDR3 is TGTGCCAGCACCGATACGAGGGCTGAAGCTTTCTTT. Translation gives CASTDTRAEAFF.

The chain uses TRBV20-1 and TRBJ1-6; D gene unclear. V lost 6 bases and J lost 7, with 7 bases in between. The CDR3 is 11 amino acids. CDR1 is DFQATT, CDR2 SNEGSKA, per germline (reference sequence). The CDR3 spells CSASRNSPLHF. CDR3 nucleotides: TGCAGTGCCAGCCGAAATTCACCCCTCCACTTT.

The chain carries TRBV5-1 and TRBJ2-3; 13 bases fit TRBD2. The germline V gene encodes CDR1 SGHRS and CDR2 YFSETQ. V dropped 4 bases and J dropped 5; count of bases not matched to a gene: 13. The length of the CDR3 is 18 residues. This CDR3 is CASSRTGTSGGAKDTQYF. As DNA, the CDR3 is TGCGCCAGCAGCCGAACCGGTACTAGCGGGGGGGCGAAAGATACGCAGTATTTT.

As concerns this clone: An end of the junction differs from the germline gene, which may be a read error. The V and J genes are TRBV27 and TRBJ2-2; D is ambiguous. The CDR3 spans 14 residues. Germline V gives CDR1 MNHEY, CDR2 SMNVEV (reference sequence). The CDR3 protein is CASRVLSNNGELFF. The CDR3 nucleotides are TGTGCCAGCAGAGTGCTCAGCAACAACGGGGAGCTGTTTTTT.

This chain joins TRBV7-2 and TRBJ2-5; 9 nucleotides match TRBD2. Germline V gives CDR1 SGHTA, CDR2 FQGNSA. The trim removed 4 bases at V and 4 bases at J, leaving 7 bases unmatched. There are 15 residues in the CDR3. CDR3 residues: CASSSGTSRSETQYF. The CDR3 coding sequence is TGTGCCAGCAGCTCCGGGACTAGCCGGTCAGAGACCCAGTACTTC.

The V gene is TRBV19, the J gene TRBJ1-3; unclear D gene. Between the trimmed V and J ends, which lost 7 bases and 1 base, there was a span of 20 bases. The V gene's germline CDR1 is LNHDA and CDR2 SQIVND (reference sequence). The CDR3 has 17 residues. The CDR3 spells CASISSGLLTSGNTIYF. The CDR3 bases are TGTGCCAGTATCTCGTCGGGCCTACTCACTTCTGGAAACACCATATATTTT.

The V gene is TRBV2, the J gene TRBJ2-1; D unresolved. Trimming took 3 bases from V and 4 from J, leaving 7 bases between them. The V gene's germline CDR1 is SNHLY and CDR2 FYNNEI. The length of the CDR3 is 13 residues. The CDR3 loop is CASSDGAYNEQFF. In DNA, the CDR3 is TGTGCCAGCAGTGATGGAGCTTACAATGAGCAGTTCTTC. The full variable domain, rest sourced from reference TRBV2 and TRBJ2-1, is EPEVTQTPSHQVTQMGQEVILRCVPISNHLYFYWYRQILGQKVEFLVSFYNNEISEKSEIFDDQFSVERPDGSNFTLKIRSTKLEDSAMYFCASSDGAYNEQFFGPGTRLTVL.

This clone was seen a handful of times. V and J are TRBV19 and TRBJ1-4; TRBD1 might be the D (5 bases). Germline V lookup: CDR1 LNHDA, CDR2 SQIVND (reference sequence). CDR3 length: 15 residues. Trimming took 3 bases from V and 3 from J, leaving 11 bases between them. The CDR3 loop reads CASSISGAPNEKLFF. The CDR3 DNA reads TGTGCCAGTAGTATCAGCGGGGCTCCTAATGAAAAACTGTTTTTT.

This clone is deemed medium-sized. The rearrangement uses TRBV27 and TRBJ2-3, with D possibly called TRBD1 or TRBD2 (5 bases each). This CDR3 has 15 residues. Trimming left V 8 bases short and J 2 bases short, with 17 bases between. Germline CDR1 and CDR2: MNHEY and SMNVEV (reference sequence). The CDR3 nucleotides read TGTGCCAGCGGAACCGGGGCTGGCCACACAGATACGCAGTATTTT. As protein: CASGTGAGHTDTQYF.

The rearrangement joins TRBV6-1 to TRBJ2-7, with D perhaps matching TRBD1 or TRBD2 (5 bases each). The germline gives CDR1 MNHNS, CDR2 SASEGT. This CDR3 has 18 residues. V gave up 3 bases and J gave up 4 bases, with 25 bases separating them. The CDR3 sequence: CASSERGVMERRKYEQYF. CDR3 nucleotides: TGTGCCAGCAGTGAGAGGGGAGTGATGGAGCGGCGTAAATACGAGCAGTACTTC.

The chain uses TRBV19 and TRBJ1-2; D is perhaps TRBD1 (5 bases). The germline V and J ends were trimmed by 7 bases and 2 bases, with 20 bases remaining between them. This CDR3 is built from 16 residues. Germline V gene data show CDR1 as LNHDA and CDR2 as SQIVND (reference sequence). CDR3 in DNA: TGTGCCAGTAATCATCGGCAGCAGGGCAGAAACTATGGCTACACCTTC. It is translated as CASNHRQQGRNYGYTF.

Judged by abundance, this clone is medium-sized. This sequence joins TRBV11-1 and TRBJ1-1; D is perhaps TRBD1 (5 bases). V was trimmed by 3 bases and J by 4 bases, leaving 12 bases between them. The CDR3 runs 14 residues. Germline V lookup: CDR1 SGHAT, CDR2 FQDESV (reference sequence). The CDR3 nucleotides are TGTGCCAGCAGCTTGGGCCGCGGGGCCACTGAAGCTTTCTTT. Its protein is CASSLGRGATEAFF.

The V call is TRBV15, the J call TRBJ2-1; 8 nucleotides agree with TRBD2. V was clipped by 5 bases and J by 5 bases; unmatched bases: 8. This CDR3 region has 15 residues. From germline, CDR1 is LNHNV and CDR2 YYDKDF (reference sequence). CDR3 region: CATSEAGTRNNEQFF. DNA for the CDR3: TGTGCCACCAGCGAGGCCGGGACTAGAAACAATGAGCAGTTCTTC.

This clone showed up just a few times. The gene calls are TRBV12-5 and TRBJ2-1, with D uncertain. CDR1 LGHNT and CDR2 FRNRAP come from the germline V gene. The CDR3 spans 18 residues. The germline V and J ends were trimmed by 0 bases and 9 bases, with 24 bases remaining between them. CDR3 nucleotide sequence: TGTGCTAGTGGTTTGGTATCCCTTGTGCGCCAAAACAATATTGAGCAGTTCTTC. Translation gives CASGLVSLVRQNNIEQFF. Variable domain in full (rest from reference TRBV12-5 and TRBJ2-1): DARVTQTPRHKVTEMGQEVTMRCQPILGHNTVFWYRQTMMQGLELLAYFRNRAPLDDSGMPKDRFSAEMPDATLATLKIQPSEPRDSAVYFCASGLVSLVRQNNIEQFFGPGTRLTVL.

The chain has TRBV6-5 and TRBJ2-3; D remains unclear. Germline-derived CDR1 and CDR2 are MNHEY and SVGAGI. Trimming removed 0 bases from V and 5 bases from J, with 9 bases in between. The CDR3 loop spans 14 amino acids. The CDR3 here is CASSYSNIQDTQYF. For the CDR3, the DNA is TGTGCCAGCAGTTACTCGAATATCCAAGATACGCAGTATTTT.

The chain couples TRBV6-1 to TRBJ1-5; D gene ambiguous. V was pared by 0 bases and J by 0 bases, with 9 bases between. Germline V gives CDR1 MNHNS, CDR2 SASEGT. This CDR3 has 16 amino acids. The CDR3, as DNA: TGTGCCAGCAGTGAAGCGGGGAGGATTAGCAATCAGCCCCAGCATTTT. Its protein product is CASSEAGRISNQPQHF.

The rearrangement joins TRBV4-3 to TRBJ2-1, with 9 bases fitting TRBD1. Unmatched junction bases numbered 2, after V lost 1 base and J lost 1 base. The CDR3 has 16 residues. CDR1 and CDR2 from the germline V gene are LGHNA and YSLEER. The CDR3 coding sequence is TGCGCCAGCAGCCAAGGCGGGACAGGGTCCTACAATGAGCAGTTCTTC. This gives the protein CASSQGGTGSYNEQFF.

The chain uses TRBV9 and TRBJ2-1; D is unclear. Trimming stripped 4 bases from V and 0 bases from J, with 11 bases between. The CDR3 consists of 15 residues. CDR1 and CDR2 (germline): SGDLS, YYNGEE. CDR3 protein: CASSLSPVSYNEQFF. The CDR3 nucleotides are TGTGCCAGCAGCCTTAGCCCAGTCTCCTACAATGAGCAGTTCTTC.

The CDR3, as DNA: TGTGCCAGCAGTCCCGGGCCATCTAATGAAAAACTGTTTTTT. It codes for CASSPGPSNEKLFF. The chain links TRBV25-1 to TRBJ1-4; unclear D gene. Per the germline V gene, CDR1 is MGHDK and CDR2 is SYGVNS. Trimming pared 5 bases from V and 3 bases from J, leaving 10 bases between. The CDR3 sequence is 14 residues long.

The chain is built from TRBV4-1 and TRBJ2-1, with 7 bases fitting TRBD1. CDR1 MGHRA and CDR2 YSYEKL come from the germline V gene. The CDR3 is made up of 16 amino acids. The junction had 20 bases not matched to a gene; V was cut back by 3 bases and J by 15 bases. The CDR3 loop is CASSHLEGHDRARSFF. CDR3 bases: TGCGCCAGCAGCCACCTCGAGGGACACGACAGGGCTCGGTCGTTCTTC.

This clone was recorded only once. The chain employs TRBV7-2 and TRBJ1-1, with 7 bases identical to TRBD1. Trimming cost V 4 bases and J 4 bases; bases outside gene matches: 6. Germline CDR1 reads SGHTA; CDR2 reads FQGNSA. CDR3 size: 14 residues. The CDR3 DNA follows: TGTGCCAGCAGCTCCCGACAGGGTTTCACTGAAGCTTTCTTT. Amino acids: CASSSRQGFTEAFF.

The chain joins TRBV5-4 to TRBJ2-2, with a weak D call TRBD2 (6 bases). Germline CDR1 and CDR2: SGHNT and YYREEE (reference sequence). Deletions cut 0 bases from V and 1 base from J, with 13 bases between. This CDR3 contains 17 residues. The DNA of the CDR3 is TGTGCCAGCAGCTTGGGGGGAGGACTAAAGAACACCGGGGAGCTGTTTTTT. The encoded protein is CASSLGGGLKNTGELFF.

This clone turned up a few times. J is TRBJ1-1 and V is TRBV2, with D maybe TRBD1 (5 bases). The V gene lost 10 bases and the J gene lost 1 base, with 10 bases spanning the gap. Germline V gene data show CDR1 as SNHLY and CDR2 as FYNNEI. The CDR3 has 12 residues. DNA of the CDR3: TGTGCCACTAGCACAGGGAACACTGAAGCTTTCTTT. This sequence encodes CATSTGNTEAFF.

The chain couples TRBV7-8 to TRBJ1-5, with D possibly TRBD1 on 5 matching bases. This CDR3 has 18 amino acids. With 5 bases removed from V and 7 bases from J, the gap between germline ends came to 27 bases. Germline values: CDR1 SGHVS, CDR2 FQNEAQ. DNA of the CDR3: TGTGCCAGCAGCCCGGGACGGATGGCCCTTAGCAAAAGGCAGCCCCAGCATTTT. Protein: CASSPGRMALSKRQPQHF.

CDR3 sequence reads: CAAYNPGSPLHF. Written as DNA, the CDR3 is TGTGCCGCTTATAACCCCGGTTCACCCCTCCACTTT. The V call is TRBV6-5, the J call TRBJ1-6; D is undetermined. The CDR3 is 12 amino acids. Germline loops: CDR1 MNHEY, CDR2 SVGAGI. V was clipped by 11 bases and J by 9 bases, with 14 bases between them.

In this sample, this clone turned up a few times. This chain links TRBV29-1 with TRBJ2-5; D is possibly TRBD1 (6 bases). With 3 bases removed from V and 4 bases from J, the gap between germline ends came to 9 bases. The CDR3 runs 12 residues. In germline, CDR1 is SQVTM, CDR2 ANQGSEA. Here the CDR3 DNA reads TGCAGCGTTGACAGGGGAGTAGAGACCCAGTACTTC. Translated: CSVDRGVETQYF.